Reported below is one TCR beta chain. What it binds is unknown. This entry comes from a study of cytomegalovirus exposure and HLA in healthy donors. This CDR3 region has 13 residues. Trimming took 2 bases from V and 4 from J; bases not matched to a gene: 3. CDR1 GTSNPN and CDR2 SVGIG come from the germline V gene (reference sequence). With 60 Vbeta and 13 Jbeta primers, the PCR was carried out. The data were produced by immunoSEQ multiplex PCR, yet TCRdb's version contains in-frame clones alone and is incomplete. The table lists 190,000 or so clones, under 90% of them singletons. Notes on the study in general: TCR beta V- and J-gene trimming, according to a later analysis, was linked to a missense DCLRE1C variant.

This receptor was taken from a boy under 10 years old in good health and CMV-seronegative. V usage is TRBV30 and J usage is TRBJ1-1; TRBD1 matches at 8 bases. The sequenced material came from PBMCs. Here the CDR3 DNA reads TGTGCCTGGAGTATCACAGGGGGCACTGAAGCTTTCTTT. This encodes CAWSITGGTEAFF.